The 13 T cell receptor beta chains presented below share a single source sample, sequenced in a study of T cell changes during pregnancy in multiple sclerosis. Assay: immunoSEQ multiplex PCR; the TCRdb copy retains only in-frame clones and omits some. The data hold 35,000 to 45,000 clones, with 91% observed a single time. This material consisted of CD4+ T cells from peripheral blood mononuclear cells, taken before pregnancy. All receptors derive from a female donor with multiple sclerosis, enrolled in a pregnancy study.

This clone was picked up a small number of times. The chain combines TRBV5-8 with TRBJ1-6; 9 nucleotides match TRBD1. J lost 11 bases, V lost 0 bases, and 15 bases had no gene match. The CDR3 covers 18 residues. The germline V gene encodes CDR1 SGHTS and CDR2 YDEGEE. The CDR3 bases are TGTGCCAGCAGCTTGGGGGCAGGGACAGGGACTCGAAGTACACCCCTCCACTTT. This gives the protein CASSLGAGTGTRSTPLHF.

The J gene is TRBJ2-1, the V gene TRBV27; no reliable D call. Trimming removed 4 bases at V and 6 bases at J, with 10 bases between. The CDR3 runs to 13 residues. Germline CDR1 is MNHEY and CDR2 is SMNVEV (reference sequence). The CDR3 DNA follows: TGTGCCAGCAGTTCCCTCTACGGCAATGAGCAGTTCTTC. It encodes CASSSLYGNEQFF.

This chain joins TRBV21-1 and TRBJ1-2. TRBV21-1 is described as a pseudogene. The CDR3 contains 14 residues. As DNA, the CDR3 is TGTGCCAGCAGCAAAGACGGGGGAACGGATGGCTACACCTTC. It translates to CASSKDGGTDGYTF.

The chain recombines TRBV18 with TRBJ1-4; D is ambiguous. Germline loops: CDR1 KGHSH, CDR2 LQKENI. Trimming cost V 6 bases and J 6 bases, with 11 bases left between them. This CDR3 has 13 amino acids. The CDR3 region is CASSNSVYEKLFF. DNA for the CDR3: TGTGCCAGCTCTAATTCGGTCTATGAAAAACTGTTTTTT.

The gene calls are TRBV6-5 and TRBJ1-2, with 10 bases fitting TRBD1. V shed 2 bases, J shed 8 bases, and the junction held 8 bases outside the gene matches. The CDR3 sequence is 15 residues long. In germline, CDR1 is MNHEY, CDR2 SVGAGI. The CDR3, as DNA: TGTGCCAGCAGTTACGAGGGACAGGGGCTGAGAGGCTACACCTTC. This translates into CASSYEGQGLRGYTF.

This chain connects TRBV6-5 to TRBJ2-1; 9 bases are shared with TRBD2. The trim removed 6 bases at V and 3 bases at J, leaving 6 bases unmatched. The CDR3 loop spans 15 amino acids. Germline V CDR1 and CDR2: MNHEY, SVGAGI. For the CDR3, the DNA is TGTGCCAGCAGGGAGACTAGCGGAAACTACAATGAGCAGTTCTTC. Protein product: CASRETSGNYNEQFF.

This clone was seen only once. The chain couples TRBV7-9 to TRBJ2-1; 9 positions agree with TRBD1. Per germline, CDR1 SEHNR and CDR2 FQNEAQ (reference sequence). CDR3 length: 15 residues. Trimming cost V 4 bases and J 8 bases; bases outside gene matches: 9. CDR3 bases: TGTGCCAGCAGCTCCTGGACAGGGGCGGGCGATGAGCAGTTCTTC. It yields the protein CASSSWTGAGDEQFF.

Worth noting for this clone: The identical CDR3 is also encoded by other nucleotide sequences in the sample. The rearrangement links TRBV7-2 to TRBJ2-5; 7 bases fit TRBD2. After removal of 3 bases from V and 5 bases from J, the junction contained 6 bases not matched to a gene. Per germline, CDR1 SGHTA and CDR2 FQGNSA. The length of the CDR3 is 14 residues. CDR3 loop: CASSLGGGGETQYF. The CDR3 DNA is TGTGCCAGCAGCTTGGGGGGGGGAGGTGAGACCCAGTACTTC. Full variable domain (remainder filled in from reference TRBV7-2 and TRBJ2-5): GAGVSQSPSNKVTEKGKDVELRCDPISGHTALYWYRQSLGQGLEFLIYFQGNSAPDKSGLPSDRFSAERTGGSVSTLTIQRTQQEDSAVYLCASSLGGGGETQYFGPGTRLLVL.

The V call is TRBV19, the J call TRBJ1-2; the D gene is possibly TRBD1 (5 bases). This CDR3 has 14 amino acids. CDR1 is LNHDA, CDR2 SQIVND, per germline (reference sequence). Trimming pared 3 bases from V and 8 bases from J, leaving 16 bases between. The CDR3 region has the DNA TGTGCCAGTAGTATCTCACAGGCCCGACGGGGCTACACCTTC. Its protein product is CASSISQARRGYTF.

This clone was detected once. The chain joins TRBV19 to TRBJ1-1, with 10 bases that match TRBD1. The CDR3 has 17 residues. V dropped 1 base and J dropped 1; count of bases not matched to a gene: 6. Per germline, CDR1 LNHDA and CDR2 SQIVND (reference sequence). The CDR3 DNA is TGTGCCAGTAGTATAGCCCCGGGACAGGGGACGAACACTGAAGCTTTCTTT. It yields the protein CASSIAPGQGTNTEAFF.

This chain connects TRBV4-2 to TRBJ1-2; the D gene is possibly TRBD1 (6 bases). The CDR3 totals 17 residues. V was cut by 2 bases and J by 3 bases, with 19 bases left in between. Germline CDR1 and CDR2: LGHNA and YNFKEQ. This CDR3 is CASSQPDDRSRHYGYTF. CDR3 in DNA: TGTGCCAGCAGCCAACCCGACGACAGGTCCCGTCACTATGGCTACACCTTC.

This clone was found once. The chain couples TRBV7-8 to TRBJ1-5; maybe TRBD1 (5 bases). This CDR3 has 13 residues. V was pared by 6 bases and J by 3 bases, with 9 bases between. Looked up from germline, CDR1 is SGHVS and CDR2 is FQNEAQ. DNA for the CDR3: TGTGCCAGCAGACAGGCCTACAATCAGCCCCAGCATTTT. Translating it yields CASRQAYNQPQHF.

This clone appeared once. The V call is TRBV5-1, the J call TRBJ1-1; the D gene is possibly TRBD1 (6 bases). Trimming removed 0 bases from V and 4 bases from J, with 10 bases in between. CDR3 size: 14 residues. CDR1 and CDR2 from the germline V gene are SGHRS and YFSETQ. The CDR3 region is CASSLGEGVTEAFF. The CDR3 DNA sequence: TGCGCCAGCAGCTTGGGCGAGGGGGTCACTGAAGCTTTCTTT.